These T cell receptor beta chains were read from a single sample in a study of blood T cells in healthy people across ages. In TCRdb, the 5' RACE reads were re-called with MiXCR into one record per CDR3 protein. This table has hundreds of thousands of distinct CDR3 sequences, 40% to 45% appearing once. Material: blood. These receptor sequences come from a man at least 80 years old in good health. CDR3s include the opening cysteine and the closing phenylalanine or tryptophan. Each record gives: V gene, D gene, clone size, J gene, CDR3 protein, CDR3 DNA. D genes are given only for firm matches. Clone size, where shown, is once, few, many, or a class for clones that have expanded.

V gene: TRBV24-1
D gene: .
clone size: .
J gene: TRBJ2-1
CDR3 protein: CATSGFGGNEQFF
CDR3 DNA: TGTGCCACCAGTGGTTTCGGGGGTAATGAGCAGTTCTTC

V gene: TRBV7-9
D gene: .
clone size: .
J gene: TRBJ2-1
CDR3 protein: CASSQDPGEQFF
CDR3 DNA: TGTGCCAGCAGTCAGGACCCGGGTGAGCAGTTCTTC

V gene: TRBV20-1
D gene: TRBD2
clone size: .
J gene: TRBJ2-5
CDR3 protein: CSARVPSGSPETQYF
CDR3 DNA: TGCAGTGCTAGAGTCCCTAGCGGGAGCCCAGAGACCCAGTACTTC

V gene: TRBV7-9
D gene: TRBD2
clone size: .
J gene: TRBJ2-7
CDR3 protein: CASSQLAGKNEQYF
CDR3 DNA: TGTGCCAGCAGCCAACTAGCGGGGAAGAACGAGCAGTACTTC

V gene: TRBV6-1
D gene: .
clone size: .
J gene: TRBJ1-2
CDR3 protein: CASSAVEGRGLYGYTF
CDR3 DNA: TGTGCCAGCAGTGCCGTAGAGGGCAGAGGATTATATGGCTACACCTTC

V gene: TRBV7-2
D gene: .
clone size: few
J gene: TRBJ1-5
CDR3 protein: CASSHDRNQPQHF
CDR3 DNA: TGTGCCAGCAGCCACGACAGAAATCAGCCCCAGCATTTT

V gene: TRBV7-8
D gene: .
clone size: .
J gene: TRBJ1-1
CDR3 protein: CASSLVRNTEAFF
CDR3 DNA: TGCGCCAGCAGCTTGGTCAGGAACACTGAAGCTTTCTTT

V gene: TRBV12-3/TRBV12-4
D gene: .
clone size: few
J gene: TRBJ2-2
CDR3 protein: CASMIRGPATGELFF
CDR3 DNA: TGTGCCAGCATGATCAGGGGTCCGGCCACCGGGGAGCTGTTTTTT

V gene: TRBV2
D gene: TRBD2
clone size: .
J gene: TRBJ2-7
CDR3 protein: CASMGRRAGTYEQYF
CDR3 DNA: TGTGCCAGCATGGGTCGACGAGCGGGGACCTACGAGCAGTACTTC

V gene: TRBV10-2
D gene: .
clone size: .
J gene: TRBJ2-3
CDR3 protein: CASSSEDTQYF
CDR3 DNA: TGCGCCAGCAGTAGCGAGGATACGCAGTATTTT

V gene: TRBV29-1
D gene: .
clone size: few
J gene: TRBJ2-1
CDR3 protein: CSVVVWADEQFF
CDR3 DNA: TGCAGCGTGGTCGTGTGGGCGGATGAGCAGTTCTTC

V gene: TRBV28
D gene: TRBD2
clone size: .
J gene: TRBJ2-4
CDR3 protein: CASSRAGGTYNEQYF
CDR3 DNA: TGTGCCAGCAGTAGAGCGGGAGGAACCTACAATGAGCAGTACTTC

V gene: TRBV6-2/TRBV6-3
D gene: .
clone size: .
J gene: TRBJ2-6
CDR3 protein: CASSYSSGTELSGANVLTF
CDR3 DNA: TGTGCCAGCAGTTACTCGTCCGGGACGGAGCTCTCTGGGGCCAACGTCCTGACTTTC

V gene: TRBV6-5
D gene: .
clone size: .
J gene: TRBJ2-5
CDR3 protein: CASSGRTAAEETQYF
CDR3 DNA: TGTGCCAGCAGTGGACGGACAGCCGCGGAAGAGACCCAGTACTTC

V gene: TRBV7-3
D gene: TRBD2
clone size: .
J gene: TRBJ2-1
CDR3 protein: CASSLTSASYNEKFF
CDR3 DNA: TGTGCCAGCAGCCTCACTAGCGCCTCCTACAATGAGAAGTTCTTC

V gene: TRBV7-9
D gene: TRBD1
clone size: many
J gene: TRBJ2-7
CDR3 protein: CASSLGETGGREQYF
CDR3 DNA: TGTGCCAGCAGCTTAGGCGAGACAGGGGGAAGGGAGCAGTACTTC

V gene: TRBV7-9
D gene: TRBD2
clone size: .
J gene: TRBJ2-5
CDR3 protein: CASSLVLAGALPLHEQYF
CDR3 DNA: TGTGCCAGCAGCTTAGTACTAGCGGGAGCTCTTCCCCTACATGAGCAGTACTTC

V gene: TRBV10-2
D gene: TRBD1
clone size: .
J gene: TRBJ1-4
CDR3 protein: CASSRDRPETNEKLFF
CDR3 DNA: TGCGCCAGCAGCCGGGACAGGCCCGAAACTAATGAAAAACTGTTTTTT

V gene: TRBV10-2
D gene: .
clone size: few
J gene: TRBJ2-2
CDR3 protein: CASRGDGARELFF
CDR3 DNA: TGCGCCAGCAGAGGGGACGGCGCGAGGGAGCTGTTTTTT

V gene: TRBV27
D gene: TRBD1
clone size: .
J gene: TRBJ2-7
CDR3 protein: CASSLTSTGQGFSYEQYF
CDR3 DNA: TGTGCCAGCAGTTTGACCTCCACTGGACAGGGATTTTCCTACGAGCAGTACTTC

V gene: TRBV20-1
D gene: TRBD1
clone size: .
J gene: TRBJ2-7
CDR3 protein: CSASIPGGSSYEQYF
CDR3 DNA: TGCAGTGCTAGCATCCCAGGGGGCAGTAGCTACGAGCAGTACTTC

V gene: TRBV7-2
D gene: .
clone size: few
J gene: TRBJ2-6
CDR3 protein: CASSLVAGPGANVLTF
CDR3 DNA: TGTGCCAGCAGCTTAGTGGCAGGGCCCGGGGCCAACGTCCTGACTTTC

V gene: TRBV7-3
D gene: TRBD1
clone size: few
J gene: TRBJ2-7
CDR3 protein: CASSQGDRGYEQYF
CDR3 DNA: TGTGCCAGCAGCCAAGGGGACAGGGGCTACGAGCAGTACTTC

V gene: TRBV28
D gene: TRBD2
clone size: .
J gene: TRBJ2-3
CDR3 protein: CASSAIGRRLAGVTDTQYF
CDR3 DNA: TGTGCCAGCAGCGCGATCGGGCGTAGGCTAGCGGGCGTCACAGATACGCAGTATTTT

V gene: TRBV6-1
D gene: .
clone size: .
J gene: TRBJ2-4
CDR3 protein: CASNTGLAKNIQYF
CDR3 DNA: TGTGCCAGCAATACCGGCCTAGCCAAAAACATTCAGTACTTC

V gene: TRBV9
D gene: .
clone size: few
J gene: TRBJ1-4
CDR3 protein: CASSALGTATNEKLFF
CDR3 DNA: TGTGCCAGCAGCGCCTTGGGCACTGCAACTAATGAAAAACTGTTTTTT

V gene: TRBV4-1
D gene: TRBD2
clone size: few
J gene: TRBJ2-1
CDR3 protein: CASSQALQRGLPSYNEQFF
CDR3 DNA: TGCGCCAGCAGCCAAGCGTTGCAGCGGGGGTTGCCCTCCTACAATGAGCAGTTCTTC

V gene: TRBV20-1
D gene: TRBD1
clone size: .
J gene: TRBJ2-1
CDR3 protein: CSAPPGTGWNEQFF
CDR3 DNA: TGCAGTGCCCCGCCCGGGACAGGGTGGAATGAGCAGTTCTTC

V gene: TRBV28
D gene: TRBD2
clone size: .
J gene: TRBJ2-3
CDR3 protein: CASTPGASGEDTQYF
CDR3 DNA: TGTGCCAGCACCCCTGGGGCTAGCGGGGAAGATACGCAGTATTTT

V gene: TRBV5-1
D gene: .
clone size: .
J gene: TRBJ2-3
CDR3 protein: CASSLGYDTDTQYF
CDR3 DNA: TGCGCCAGCAGCTTGGGGTACGACACAGATACGCAGTATTTT

V gene: TRBV7-2
D gene: .
clone size: .
J gene: TRBJ2-7
CDR3 protein: CASSASFGYEQYF
CDR3 DNA: TGTGCCAGCAGCGCCAGCTTCGGGTACGAGCAGTACTTC

V gene: TRBV24-1
D gene: .
clone size: few
J gene: TRBJ2-6
CDR3 protein: CATSPAGQARSYSGANVLTF
CDR3 DNA: TGTGCCACCAGTCCCGCCGGTCAGGCAAGATCCTACTCTGGGGCCAACGTCCTGACTTTC

V gene: TRBV7-2
D gene: .
clone size: .
J gene: TRBJ2-3
CDR3 protein: CASSLWGGITDTQYF
CDR3 DNA: TGTGCCAGCAGCTTATGGGGCGGGATCACAGATACGCAGTATTTT

V gene: TRBV21-1
D gene: .
clone size: once
J gene: TRBJ2-7
CDR3 protein: CARAPPTATNEQYF
CDR3 DNA: TGTGCCAGGGCCCCGCCGACAGCCACCAATGAGCAGTACTTC

V gene: TRBV21-1
D gene: .
clone size: .
J gene: TRBJ1-1
CDR3 protein: CASSKVRGSGAFF
CDR3 DNA: TGTGCCAGCAGCAAAGTCAGGGGGAGTGGAGCTTTCTTT

V gene: TRBV20-1
D gene: TRBD1
clone size: .
J gene: TRBJ2-3
CDR3 protein: CSARRTGRPEIKDTQYF
CDR3 DNA: TGCAGTGCTAGAAGGACAGGGAGACCCGAAATTAAAGATACGCAGTATTTT

V gene: TRBV20-1
D gene: TRBD2
clone size: .
J gene: TRBJ2-7
CDR3 protein: CSARLASGGYEQYF
CDR3 DNA: TGCAGTGCTAGACTGGCTAGCGGGGGCTACGAGCAGTACTTC

V gene: TRBV29-1
D gene: .
clone size: few
J gene: TRBJ2-5
CDR3 protein: CSVEARGQETQYF
CDR3 DNA: TGCAGCGTCGAAGCAAGGGGCCAAGAGACCCAGTACTTC

V gene: TRBV7-2
D gene: .
clone size: few
J gene: TRBJ2-7
CDR3 protein: CASSLSRGGPSSYEQYF
CDR3 DNA: TGTGCCAGCAGCTTAAGTAGAGGAGGGCCGAGCTCCTACGAGCAGTACTTC

V gene: TRBV19
D gene: .
clone size: many
J gene: TRBJ2-3
CDR3 protein: CASSNLDSTDTQYF
CDR3 DNA: TGTGCCAGTAGTAACCTCGACAGCACAGATACGCAGTATTTT

V gene: TRBV20-1
D gene: .
clone size: .
J gene: TRBJ2-7
CDR3 protein: CSAKGNQGGSEQYF
CDR3 DNA: TGCAGTGCTAAAGGGAACCAGGGGGGATCCGAGCAGTACTTC

V gene: TRBV2
D gene: .
clone size: many
J gene: TRBJ2-6
CDR3 protein: CASSRAGYSGANVLTF
CDR3 DNA: TGTGCCAGCTCTCGGGCGGGGTACTCTGGGGCCAACGTCCTGACTTTC

V gene: TRBV6-2/TRBV6-3
D gene: TRBD2
clone size: many
J gene: TRBJ2-1
CDR3 protein: CASSLGLPSYNEQFF
CDR3 DNA: TGTGCCAGCAGCCTGGGACTACCCTCCTACAATGAGCAGTTCTTC